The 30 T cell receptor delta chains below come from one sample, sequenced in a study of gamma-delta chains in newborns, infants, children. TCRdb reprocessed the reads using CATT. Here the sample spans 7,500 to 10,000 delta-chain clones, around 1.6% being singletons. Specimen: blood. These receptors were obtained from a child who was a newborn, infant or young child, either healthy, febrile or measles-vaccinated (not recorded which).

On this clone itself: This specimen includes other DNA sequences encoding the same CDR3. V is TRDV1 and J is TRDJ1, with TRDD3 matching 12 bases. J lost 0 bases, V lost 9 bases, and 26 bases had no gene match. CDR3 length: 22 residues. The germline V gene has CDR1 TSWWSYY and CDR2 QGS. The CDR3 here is CALGPSFPVLGDTPFYTDKLIF. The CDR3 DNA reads TGTGCTCTCGGGCCTTCCTTCCCCGTACTGGGGGATACTCCTTTTTACACCGATAAACTCATCTTT.

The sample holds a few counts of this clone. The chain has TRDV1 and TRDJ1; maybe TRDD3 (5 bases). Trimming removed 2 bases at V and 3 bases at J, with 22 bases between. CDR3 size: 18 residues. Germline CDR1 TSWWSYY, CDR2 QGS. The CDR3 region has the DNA TGTGCTCTTGGGGAATCTGGCCTCCTCCCCTGGGATGCCGATAAACTCATCTTT. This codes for CALGESGLLPWDADKLIF.

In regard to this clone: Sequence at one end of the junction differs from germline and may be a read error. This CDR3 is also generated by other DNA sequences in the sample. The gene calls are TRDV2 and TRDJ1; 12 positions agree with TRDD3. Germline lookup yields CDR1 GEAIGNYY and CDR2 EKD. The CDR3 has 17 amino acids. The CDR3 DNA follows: TGTGCCTGTGAATTACTGGGGGATACAGCGGGTACCGATAAACTCATCTTC. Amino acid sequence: CACELLGDTAGTDKLIF.

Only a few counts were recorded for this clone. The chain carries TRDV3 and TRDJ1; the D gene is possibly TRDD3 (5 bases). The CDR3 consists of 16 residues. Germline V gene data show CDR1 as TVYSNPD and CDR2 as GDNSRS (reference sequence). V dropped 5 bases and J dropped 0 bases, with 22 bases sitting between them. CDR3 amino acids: CALLGGLYWYTDKLIF. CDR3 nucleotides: TGTGCCCTTTTAGGGGGCCTCTATTGGTACACCGATAAACTCATCTTT.

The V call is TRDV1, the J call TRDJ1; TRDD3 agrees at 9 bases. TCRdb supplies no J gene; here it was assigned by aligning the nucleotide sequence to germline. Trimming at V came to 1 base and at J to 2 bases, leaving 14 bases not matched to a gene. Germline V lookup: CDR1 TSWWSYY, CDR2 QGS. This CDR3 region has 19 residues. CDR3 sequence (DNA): TGTGCTCTTGGGGAACGGCGGGTATCAGGGGGATACATGACCGATAAACTCATCTTT. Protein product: CALGERRVSGGYMTDKLIF.

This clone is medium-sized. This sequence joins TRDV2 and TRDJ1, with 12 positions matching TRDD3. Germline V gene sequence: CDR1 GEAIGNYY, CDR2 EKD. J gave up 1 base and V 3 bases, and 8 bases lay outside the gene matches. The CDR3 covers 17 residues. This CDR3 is CACDFVLGDTPTDKLIF. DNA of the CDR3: TGTGCCTGTGACTTCGTACTGGGGGATACACCCACCGATAAACTCATCTTT.

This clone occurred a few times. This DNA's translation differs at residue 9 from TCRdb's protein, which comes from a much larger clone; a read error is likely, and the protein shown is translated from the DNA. For the CDR3, the DNA is TGTGCTCTTGGGGAATATTCCGGAATGGGGGCCCATCACACCGATAAACTCATCTTT. Residues: CALGEYSGMGAHHTDKLIF. V and J are TRDV1 and TRDJ1; TRDD3 is a possible D gene (6 bases). CDR1 and CDR2 from the germline V gene are TSWWSYY and QGS. The CDR3 totals 19 residues. V was pared by 2 bases and J by 0 bases, with 22 bases between.

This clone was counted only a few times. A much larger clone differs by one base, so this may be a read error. The CDR3 DNA sequence: TGTGCAGCAAAGAAGGGGAGTGATGATCGTCGGTTCCTACTTGAGTGGGGGATAGCCGATAAACTCACCTTT. Its protein is CAAKKGSDDRRFLLEWGIADKLTF. This chain joins TRAV29/DV5 and TRDJ1; 9 nucleotides align to TRDD3. The CDR3 sequence is 24 residues long. The germline V gene encodes CDR1 NSMFDY and CDR2 ISSIKDK.

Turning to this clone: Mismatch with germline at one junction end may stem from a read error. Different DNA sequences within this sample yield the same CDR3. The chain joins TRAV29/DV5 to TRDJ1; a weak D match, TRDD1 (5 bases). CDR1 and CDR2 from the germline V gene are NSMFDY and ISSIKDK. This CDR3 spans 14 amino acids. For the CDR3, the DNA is TGCGCAGCAAGCGACCCGAAATACACCGATAAACTCATCTTT. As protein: CAASDPKYTDKLIF.

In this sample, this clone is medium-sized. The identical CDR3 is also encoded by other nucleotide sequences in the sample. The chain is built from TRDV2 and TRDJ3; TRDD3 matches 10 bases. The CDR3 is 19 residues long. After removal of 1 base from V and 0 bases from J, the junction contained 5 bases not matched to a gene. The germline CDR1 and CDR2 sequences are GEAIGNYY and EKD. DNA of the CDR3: TGTGCCTGTGACACTTGGGGGATACCGCGCTCCTGGGACACCCGACAGATGTTTTTC. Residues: CACDTWGIPRSWDTRQMFF.

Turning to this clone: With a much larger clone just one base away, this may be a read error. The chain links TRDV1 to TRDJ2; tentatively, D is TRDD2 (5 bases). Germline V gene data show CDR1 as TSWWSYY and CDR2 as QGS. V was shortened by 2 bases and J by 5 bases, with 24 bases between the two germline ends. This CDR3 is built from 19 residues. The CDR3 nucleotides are TGTGCTCTTGGGGAAGACGCGATTTCCTGCGTTACCCCCACAGCACAACTCTTCTTT. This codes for CALGEDAISCVTPTAQLFF.

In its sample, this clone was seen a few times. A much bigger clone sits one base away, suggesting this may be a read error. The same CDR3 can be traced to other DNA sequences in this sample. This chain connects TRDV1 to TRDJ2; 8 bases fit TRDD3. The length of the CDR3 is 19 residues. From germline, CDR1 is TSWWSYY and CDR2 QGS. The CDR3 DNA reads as TGTGCTCTTGGGGAACGGAGGAGAGCTGGGGGACCGCTGACAGCGCAACTCTTCTTT. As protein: CALGERRRAGGPLTAQLFF.

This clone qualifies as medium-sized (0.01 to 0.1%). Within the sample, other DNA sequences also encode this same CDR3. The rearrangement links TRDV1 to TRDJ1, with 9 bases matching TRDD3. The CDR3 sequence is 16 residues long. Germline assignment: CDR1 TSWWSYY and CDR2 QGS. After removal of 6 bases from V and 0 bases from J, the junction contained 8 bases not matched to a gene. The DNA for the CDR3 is TGTGCTCTTGGATTGGGCTGGGGGATTTACACCGATAAACTCATCTTT. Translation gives CALGLGWGIYTDKLIF.

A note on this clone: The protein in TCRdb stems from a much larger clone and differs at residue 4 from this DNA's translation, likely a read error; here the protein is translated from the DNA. CDR3 in amino acids: CALETALDGGYGTDKLIF. CDR3 DNA sequence: TGTGCTCTTGAGACTGCTTTGGATGGGGGATACGGTACCGATAAACTCATCTTT. V and J are TRDV1 and TRDJ1; 11 nucleotides agree with TRDD3. Germline V gene sequence: CDR1 TSWWSYY, CDR2 QGS. V lost 7 bases to trimming and J lost 2 bases; unmatched junction nucleotides: 15. The CDR3 is 18 amino acids.

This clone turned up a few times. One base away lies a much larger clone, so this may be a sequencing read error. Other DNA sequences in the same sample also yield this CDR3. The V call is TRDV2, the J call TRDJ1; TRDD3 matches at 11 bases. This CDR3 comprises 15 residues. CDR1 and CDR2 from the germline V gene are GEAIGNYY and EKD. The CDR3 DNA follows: TGTGCCTGTGACACTGGGGGATACGCCACCGACAAACTCATCTTT. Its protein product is CACDTGGYATDKLIF.

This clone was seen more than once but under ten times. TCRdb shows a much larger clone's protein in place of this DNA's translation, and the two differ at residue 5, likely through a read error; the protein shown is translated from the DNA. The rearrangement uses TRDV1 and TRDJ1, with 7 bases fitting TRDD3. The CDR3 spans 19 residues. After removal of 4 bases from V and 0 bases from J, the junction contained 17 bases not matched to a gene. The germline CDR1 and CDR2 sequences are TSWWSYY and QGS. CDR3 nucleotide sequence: TGTGCTCTTGGGGGACGATCTTGGGGGACCAAAACGTACACCGATAAACTCATCTTT. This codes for CALGGRSWGTKTYTDKLIF.

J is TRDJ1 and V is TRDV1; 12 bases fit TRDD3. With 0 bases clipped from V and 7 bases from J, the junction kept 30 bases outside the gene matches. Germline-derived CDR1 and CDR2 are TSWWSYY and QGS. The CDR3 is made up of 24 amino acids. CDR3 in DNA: TGTGCTCTTGGGGAACTAGGTAGCTTCCTACGACCTCAATCTGGGGGATACGGAAACCTTAAACTCATCTTT. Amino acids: CALGELGSFLRPQSGGYGNLKLIF.

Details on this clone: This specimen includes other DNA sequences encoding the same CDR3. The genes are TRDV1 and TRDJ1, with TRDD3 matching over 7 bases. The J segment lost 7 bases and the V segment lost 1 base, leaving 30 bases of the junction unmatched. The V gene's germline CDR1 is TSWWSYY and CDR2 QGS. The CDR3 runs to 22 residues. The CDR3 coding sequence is TGTGCTCTTGGGGAACCCGTGTCTGCTACGAGAGCGGGCTGGATCCTGGGGGGTAAACTCATCTTT. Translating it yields CALGEPVSATRAGWILGGKLIF.

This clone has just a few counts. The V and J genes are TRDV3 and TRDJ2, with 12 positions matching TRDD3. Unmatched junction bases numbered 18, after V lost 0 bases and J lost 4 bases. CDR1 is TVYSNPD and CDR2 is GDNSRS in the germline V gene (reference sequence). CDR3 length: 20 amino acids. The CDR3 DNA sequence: TGTGCCTTTAGCTTTTGTTCACTGGGGGATACCCCCCAGCGGACAGCACAACTCTTCTTT. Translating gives CAFSFCSLGDTPQRTAQLFF.

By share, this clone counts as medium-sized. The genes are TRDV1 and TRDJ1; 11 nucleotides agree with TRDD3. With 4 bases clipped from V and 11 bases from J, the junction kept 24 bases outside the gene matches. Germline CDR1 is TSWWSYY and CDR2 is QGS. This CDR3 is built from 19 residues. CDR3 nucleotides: TGTGCTCTTGGGGGGCCCTACGGCCTTCCCCTAGTGGGGGATACGGGCCTCATCTTT. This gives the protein CALGGPYGLPLVGDTGLIF.

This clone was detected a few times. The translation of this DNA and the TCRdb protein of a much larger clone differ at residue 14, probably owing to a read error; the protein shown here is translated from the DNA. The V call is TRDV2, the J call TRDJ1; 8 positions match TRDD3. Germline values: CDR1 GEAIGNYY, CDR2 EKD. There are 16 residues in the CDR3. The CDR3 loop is CACDTHWGLHTDKPIF. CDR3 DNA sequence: TGTGCCTGTGACACGCACTGGGGGCTTCACACCGATAAACCCATCTTT.

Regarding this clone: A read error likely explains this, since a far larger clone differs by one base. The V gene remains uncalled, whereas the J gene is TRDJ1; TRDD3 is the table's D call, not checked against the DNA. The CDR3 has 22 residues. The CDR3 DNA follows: TGTGCTCTTGGGGAACCCTTCACTGGGGGACACGCACTCCGAAGGCCAACCGATAAACTCATCTTT. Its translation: CALGEPFTGGHALRRPTDKLIF.

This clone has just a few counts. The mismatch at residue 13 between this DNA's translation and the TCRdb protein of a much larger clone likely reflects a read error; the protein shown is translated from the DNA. CDR3 amino acids: CACDPLLGDTDKPIF. CDR3 DNA sequence: TGTGCCTGTGACCCCCTACTGGGGGACACCGATAAACCCATCTTT. This chain links TRDV2 with TRDJ1; 9 nucleotides align to TRDD3. The germline V gene encodes CDR1 GEAIGNYY and CDR2 EKD. The CDR3 runs to 15 residues.

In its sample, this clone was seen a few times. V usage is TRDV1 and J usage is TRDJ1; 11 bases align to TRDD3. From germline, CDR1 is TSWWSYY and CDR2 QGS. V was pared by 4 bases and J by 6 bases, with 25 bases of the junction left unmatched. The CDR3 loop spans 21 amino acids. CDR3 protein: CALGAFPPFEEYWGIMNKLIF. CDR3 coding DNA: TGTGCTCTTGGGGCCTTCCCACCATTTGAGGAGTACTGGGGGATAATGAATAAACTCATCTTT.

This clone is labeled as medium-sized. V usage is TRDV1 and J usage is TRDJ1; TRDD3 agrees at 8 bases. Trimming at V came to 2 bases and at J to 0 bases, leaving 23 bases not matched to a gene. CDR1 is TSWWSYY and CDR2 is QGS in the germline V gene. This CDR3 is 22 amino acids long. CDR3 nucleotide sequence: TGTGCTCTTGGGGAATTGGGCCCCAAGTACTGGGGGCTATCCCTCGACACCGATAAACTCATCTTT. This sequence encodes CALGELGPKYWGLSLDTDKLIF.

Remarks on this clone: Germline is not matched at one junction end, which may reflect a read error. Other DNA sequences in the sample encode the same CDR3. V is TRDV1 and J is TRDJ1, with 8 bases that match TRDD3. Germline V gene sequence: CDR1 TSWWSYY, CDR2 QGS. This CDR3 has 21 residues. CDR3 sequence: CALGESPVGGYWGPYTDKLIF. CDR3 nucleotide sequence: TGTGCTCTCGGGGAATCTCCTGTCGGGGGGTACTGGGGGCCATACACCGATAAGCTCATCTTT.

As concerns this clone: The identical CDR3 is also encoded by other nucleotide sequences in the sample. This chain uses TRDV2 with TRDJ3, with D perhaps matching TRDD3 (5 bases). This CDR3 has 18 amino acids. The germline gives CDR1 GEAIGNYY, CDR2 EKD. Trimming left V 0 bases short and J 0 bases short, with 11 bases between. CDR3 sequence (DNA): TGTGCCTGTGACACCGTGGGGACCAGCTCCTGGGACACCCGACAGATGTTTTTC. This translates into CACDTVGTSSWDTRQMFF.

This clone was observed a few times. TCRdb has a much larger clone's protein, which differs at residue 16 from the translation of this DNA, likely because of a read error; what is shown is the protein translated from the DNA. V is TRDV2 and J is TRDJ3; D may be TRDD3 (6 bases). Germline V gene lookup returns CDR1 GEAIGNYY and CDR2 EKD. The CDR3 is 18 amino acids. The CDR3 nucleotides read TGTGCCTGTGACACCTGGGGGCCGAGCTCCTGGGACACCCGACAGGTGTTTTTC. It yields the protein CACDTWGPSSWDTRQVFF.

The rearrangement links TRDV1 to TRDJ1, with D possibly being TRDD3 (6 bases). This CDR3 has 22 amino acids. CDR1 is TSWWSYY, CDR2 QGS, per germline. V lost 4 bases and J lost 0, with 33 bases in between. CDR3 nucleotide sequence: TGTGCTCTTGGGGGCCCCCCGTGTGTAAGTTGGGGGTCGGTACCGTACACCGATAAACTCATCTTT. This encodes CALGGPPCVSWGSVPYTDKLIF.

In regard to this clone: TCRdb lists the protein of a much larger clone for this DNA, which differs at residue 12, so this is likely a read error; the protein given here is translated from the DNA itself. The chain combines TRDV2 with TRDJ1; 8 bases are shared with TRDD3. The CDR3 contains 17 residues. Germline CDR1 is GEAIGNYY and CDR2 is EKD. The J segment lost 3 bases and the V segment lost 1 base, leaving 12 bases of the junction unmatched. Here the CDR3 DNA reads TGTGCCTGTGACACGCGTACTGGGGGCTCGTACGCCGATAAACTCATCTTT. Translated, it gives CACDTRTGGSYADKLIF.